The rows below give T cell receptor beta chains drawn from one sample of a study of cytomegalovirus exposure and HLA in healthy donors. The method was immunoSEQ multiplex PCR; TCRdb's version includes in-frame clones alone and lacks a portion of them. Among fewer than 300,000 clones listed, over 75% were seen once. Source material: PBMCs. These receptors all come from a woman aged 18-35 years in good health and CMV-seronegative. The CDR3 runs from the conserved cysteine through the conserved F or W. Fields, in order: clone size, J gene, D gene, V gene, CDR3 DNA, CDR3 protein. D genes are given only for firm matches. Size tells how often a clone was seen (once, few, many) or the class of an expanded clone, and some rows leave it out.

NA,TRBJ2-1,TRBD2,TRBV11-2,TGTGCCAGCAGCCTACCGGGACTAGTTTATGAGCAGTTCTTC,CASSLPGLVYEQFF
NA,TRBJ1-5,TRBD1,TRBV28,TGTGCCAGCTCCTGGGGACAGGAACCGCGGCCCCAGCATTTT,CASSWGQEPRPQHF
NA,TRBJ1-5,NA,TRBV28,TGTGCCAGCAGTTCCAGGCATCAGCCCCAGCATTTT,CASSSRHQPQHF
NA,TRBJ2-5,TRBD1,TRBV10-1,TGCGCCAGCAGTGCTTCAGGGGGCAGTGAAGAGACCCAGTACTTC,CASSASGGSEETQYF
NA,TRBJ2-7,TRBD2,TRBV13,TGTGCCAGCAGCTTACGGGAGGGCTCCTACGAGCAGTACTTC,CASSLREGSYEQYF
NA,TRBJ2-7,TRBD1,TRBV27,TGTGCCAGCAGGCAAAGAGGGGGCTTTGGGCAGTACTTC,CASRQRGGFGQYF
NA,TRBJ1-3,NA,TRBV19,TGTGCCAGTAGTATAGAAGGGACATCTGGAAACACCATATATTTT,CASSIEGTSGNTIYF
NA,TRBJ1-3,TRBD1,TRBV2,TGTGCCAGCAGCCGACAGGGTTCCGGAAACACCATATATTTT,CASSRQGSGNTIYF
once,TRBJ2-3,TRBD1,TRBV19,TGTGCCAGTAGTAGACAGGGGGCGGAAAGCACAGATACGCAGTATTTT,CASSRQGAESTDTQYF
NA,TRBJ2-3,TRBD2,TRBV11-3,TGTGCCAGCAGCACTCGGACTAGCGGGAGGTTTGATACGCAGTATTTT,CASSTRTSGRFDTQYF
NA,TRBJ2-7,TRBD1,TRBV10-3,TGTGCCATCAGTGGGACAGGACAAAAGGACCTCTACGAGCAGTACTTC,CAISGTGQKDLYEQYF
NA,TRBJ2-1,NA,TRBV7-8,TGTGCCAGCAGCTTATTTAGTGAGCAGTTCTTC,CASSLFSEQFF
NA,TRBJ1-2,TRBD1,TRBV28,TGTGCCAGCAGCCGGGACAGTTATGACGGCTACACCTTC,CASSRDSYDGYTF
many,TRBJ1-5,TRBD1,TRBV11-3,TGTGCCATCCGACAGGGCAGGTATCAGCCCCAGCATTTT,CAIRQGRYQPQHF
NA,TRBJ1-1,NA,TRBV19,TGTGCCAGTAGTATTCAGGGGATGAACACTGAAGCTTTCTTT,CASSIQGMNTEAFF
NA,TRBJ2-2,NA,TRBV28,TGTGCCAGCAGTTTTTCTCGCGGTCTCAACACCGGGGAGCTGTTTTTT,CASSFSRGLNTGELFF
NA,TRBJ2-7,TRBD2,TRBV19,TGTGCCAGTAGTATAAAGAGCGGGAACTACGAGCAGTACTTC,CASSIKSGNYEQYF
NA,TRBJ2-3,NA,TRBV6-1,TGTGCCAGCAGTGGGGGGGAAGATACGCAGTATTTT,CASSGGEDTQYF
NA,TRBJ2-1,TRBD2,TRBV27,TGTGCCAGCAGCCCCACTGCGACTAGCAGAACCTACAATGAGCAGTTCTTC,CASSPTATSRTYNEQFF
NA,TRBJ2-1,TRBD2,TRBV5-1,TGCGCCAGCAGCTTGGAAGCCATGGCGGGAGTGGATGAGCAGTTCTTC,CASSLEAMAGVDEQFF
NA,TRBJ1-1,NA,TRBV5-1,TGCGCCAGCAGTCAGGGGTACCAGGGTGAAGCTTTCTTT,CASSQGYQGEAFF
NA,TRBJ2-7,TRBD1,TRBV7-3,TGTGCCAGCAGCTTCGGGACAGGGGGCCCATACGAGCAGTACTTC,CASSFGTGGPYEQYF
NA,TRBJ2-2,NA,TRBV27,TGTGCCAGCATCCAAGACTTCGTTGTCTTGGGCACCGGGGAGCTGTTTTTT,CASIQDFVVLGTGELFF